These 24 T cell receptor beta chains were sequenced from one sample in a study of CD8 T cells in ankylosing spondylitis. TCRdb reprocessed the 5' RACE reads with MiXCR, giving one entry per CDR3 protein. The sample lists 85,000 to 100,000 distinct CDR3 sequences; about 8.8% were seen once. The sequenced sample consisted of blood, either unsorted or a sorted T cell fraction (not recorded which). The source is a male donor with ankylosing spondylitis or in good health (not recorded which).

The genes are TRBV28 and TRBJ2-3; D gene ambiguous. Germline assignment: CDR1 MDHEN and CDR2 SYDVKM. This CDR3 has 13 amino acids. Trimming took off 5 bases at V and 2 bases at J, with 8 bases between the two ends. CDR3 sequence (DNA): TGTGCCAGCAGTCCGAGGCCCACAGATACGCAGTATTTT. This sequence encodes CASSPRPTDTQYF.

This clonotype was seen ten or more times. The chain employs TRBV6-5 and TRBJ1-1; tentatively, D is TRBD1 (5 bases). The CDR3 sequence is 19 residues long. Per germline, CDR1 MNHEY and CDR2 SVGAGI. Trimming removed 2 bases from V and 1 base from J, with 23 bases in between. The CDR3 nucleotides are TGTGCCAGCAGTTACAGTAGATCACGCCAGGGCAGGGAGAACACTGAAGCTTTCTTT. Residues: CASSYSRSRQGRENTEAFF.

This clonotype was recorded at least ten times. The gene calls are TRBV12-3 or TRBV12-4 and TRBJ2-2; no reliable D call. V lost 1 base and J lost 6, with 12 bases in between. The CDR3 contains 15 residues. DNA of the CDR3: TGTGCCAGCAGTTTAGGGATTTTGGATTCCGGGGAGCTGTTTTTT. This sequence encodes CASSLGILDSGELFF.

The rearrangement links TRBV19 to TRBJ2-3; D perhaps matches TRBD2 (6 bases). Per the germline V gene, CDR1 is LNHDA and CDR2 is SQIVND (reference sequence). The CDR3 is 13 amino acids. The CDR3 DNA reads TGTGGCGCCGGGACTGGGTCCACAGATACGCAGTATTTT. It yields the protein CGAGTGSTDTQYF.

The table lists this clonotype with a few counts. J is TRBJ1-2 and V is TRBV7-9; D unclear. V shed 8 bases and J shed 0 bases, with 13 bases lying between them. The CDR3 consists of 14 residues. Germline CDR1 reads SEHNR; CDR2 reads FQNEAQ (reference sequence). CDR3 sequence (DNA): TGTGCCAGCGTTACCAGCGACTCTAACTATGGCTACACCTTC. Translated, it gives CASVTSDSNYGYTF.

The V gene is TRBV3-1, the J gene TRBJ2-5; TRBD2 is a possible D gene (5 bases). Trimming removed 4 bases at V and 3 bases at J, with 15 bases between. The CDR3 consists of 15 residues. Looked up from germline, CDR1 is LGHDT and CDR2 is YNNKEL (reference sequence). Written as DNA, the CDR3 is TGTGCCAGCAGCCCCTCGATCGGGGTAGAAGAGACCCAGTACTTC. Its protein is CASSPSIGVEETQYF.

The chain links TRBV20-1 to TRBJ2-7; 10 bases align to TRBD1. Per the germline V gene, CDR1 is DFQATT and CDR2 is SNEGSKA (reference sequence). The V gene end was trimmed by 6 bases and the J gene end by 6 bases; junction bases not matched to a gene: 8. The length of the CDR3 is 13 residues. In DNA form, the CDR3 reads TGCAGTGCCCAACCCGGGACAGGGGTCGAGCAGTACTTC. It translates to CSAQPGTGVEQYF.

In this sample, this clonotype turned up many times. The chain combines TRBV12-3 or TRBV12-4 with TRBJ1-1; possible D gene TRBD1, 5 bases. V dropped 4 bases and J dropped 4 bases, with 16 bases sitting between them. The CDR3 is 15 residues long. CDR3 in amino acids: CASSWGRASSTEAFF. CDR3 DNA: TGTGCCAGCAGTTGGGGCCGGGCGTCAAGCACTGAAGCTTTCTTT.

This clonotype appeared many times. The rearrangement links TRBV5-1 to TRBJ2-1, with 12 nucleotides matching TRBD2. CDR3 size: 15 residues. Trimming removed 4 bases from V and 10 bases from J; junction bases left unmatched: 9. The germline V gene has CDR1 SGHRS and CDR2 YFSETQ. CDR3 protein: CASSRTSGATTEQFF. CDR3 in DNA: TGCGCCAGCAGCCGGACTAGCGGGGCGACAACCGAGCAGTTCTTC.

This clonotype was counted many times. The chain is built from TRBV7-3 and TRBJ2-2, with D possibly matching TRBD1 (6 bases). CDR1 and CDR2 (germline): SGHTA, FQGTGA. The germline V and J ends were trimmed by 4 bases and 3 bases, with 15 bases remaining between them. This CDR3 is built from 16 residues. This CDR3 reads CASSSPGEIYTGELFF. Here the CDR3 DNA reads TGTGCCAGCAGCTCACCAGGGGAAATATACACCGGGGAGCTGTTTTTT.

This clonotype was counted at least ten times. CDR3 in amino acids: CASSPGLASVGELFF. In DNA, the CDR3 is TGTGCCAGCTCACCCGGACTAGCCTCAGTGGGGGAGCTGTTTTTT. This chain joins TRBV18 and TRBJ2-2, with 8 bases lining up with TRBD2. This CDR3 is 15 amino acids long. CDR1 and CDR2 (germline): KGHSH, LQKENI. V dropped 3 bases and J dropped 8; count of bases not matched to a gene: 8.

This clonotype was found many times. The J gene is TRBJ2-2, the V gene TRBV12-3 or TRBV12-4, with 14 nucleotides matching TRBD2. V gave up 6 bases and J gave up 0 bases; unmatched junction bases: 3. The CDR3 is 17 amino acids. The CDR3 protein is CASRGLAGGTNTGELFF. CDR3 nucleotides: TGTGCCAGCAGAGGACTAGCGGGGGGTACGAACACCGGGGAGCTGTTTTTT.

There are many counts of this clonotype. This chain connects TRBV7-2 to TRBJ1-2; D remains ambiguous. There are 15 residues in the CDR3. Trimming shortened V by 0 bases and J by 4 bases, and 12 bases separated the two germline ends. Germline CDR1 and CDR2: SGHTA and FQGNSA. The CDR3 protein is CASSLAVNQGYGYTF. CDR3 in DNA: TGTGCCAGCAGCTTAGCGGTTAATCAAGGCTATGGCTACACCTTC.

This clonotype was counted many times. J is TRBJ2-7 and V is TRBV11-3; 9 nucleotides line up with TRBD1. The V gene's germline CDR1 is SGHNT and CDR2 YENEEA. V shed 5 bases, J shed 6 bases, and the junction held 8 bases outside the gene matches. This CDR3 spans 14 amino acids. The CDR3 DNA is TGTGCCAGCAGCCCTAGGACAGGGGCAGGCGAGCAGTACTTC. This codes for CASSPRTGAGEQYF.

This clonotype was seen more than once but under ten times. The chain is built from TRBV7-9 and TRBJ2-2, with D hard to call. The germline V and J ends were trimmed by 4 bases and 5 bases, with 8 bases remaining between them. CDR1 is SEHNR, CDR2 FQNEAQ, per germline (reference sequence). This CDR3 region has 13 residues. The CDR3 region has the DNA TGTGCCAGCAGCTCCACAAGGACCGGGGAGCTGTTTTTT. Translated, it gives CASSSTRTGELFF.

The table lists this clonotype with many counts. The chain couples TRBV24-1 to TRBJ2-3, with D possibly being TRBD2 (6 bases). Trimming removed 2 bases from V and 4 bases from J, with 15 bases in between. The CDR3 covers 16 residues. CDR1 and CDR2 (germline): KGHDR, SFDVKD. CDR3 loop: CATSDSGRGPADTQYF. The CDR3, as DNA: TGTGCCACCAGTGATTCTGGGCGGGGCCCAGCAGATACGCAGTATTTT.

This clonotype was picked up a small number of times. The chain uses TRBV3-1 and TRBJ2-3, with a weak D call TRBD1 (7 bases). V gave up 5 bases and J gave up 6 bases, with 18 bases separating them. This CDR3 region has 15 residues. CDR1 LGHDT and CDR2 YNNKEL come from the germline V gene (reference sequence). The CDR3 loop reads CASSFGTQTGDTQYF. DNA for the CDR3: TGTGCCAGCAGCTTCGGGACTCAGACAGGGGATACGCAGTATTTT.

This clonotype was seen at least ten times. The V gene is TRBV28, the J gene TRBJ2-7; 8 bases match TRBD1. CDR3 size: 15 residues. Germline CDR1 reads MDHEN; CDR2 reads SYDVKM. The J segment lost 3 bases and the V segment lost 6 bases, leaving 10 bases of the junction unmatched. CDR3 in amino acids: CASRTPDRELYEQYF. Here the CDR3 DNA reads TGTGCCAGCAGAACCCCGGACAGGGAGCTCTACGAGCAGTACTTC.

The sample holds one count of this clonotype. The rearrangement uses TRBV6-5 and TRBJ2-7; unclear D gene. V lost 5 bases and J 7 bases, leaving 9 bases between the germline ends. Germline CDR1 reads MNHEY; CDR2 reads SVGAGI. The CDR3 is 11 amino acids. CDR3 amino acids: CASSNLWEQYF. The CDR3 coding sequence is TGTGCCAGCAGTAATCTATGGGAGCAGTACTTC.

There are many counts of this clonotype. The chain has TRBV27 and TRBJ1-5; D uncertain. This CDR3 spans 16 amino acids. With 2 bases removed from V and 1 base from J, the gap between germline ends came to 12 bases. Germline loops: CDR1 MNHEY, CDR2 SMNVEV (reference sequence). CDR3 nucleotides: TGTGCCAGCAGTTTACGAGGTCGGATGAGCAATCAGCCCCAGCATTTT. Its protein is CASSLRGRMSNQPQHF.

This clonotype was counted a few times. The V and J genes are TRBV12-3 or TRBV12-4 and TRBJ2-4; D perhaps matches TRBD1 (6 bases). The V and J ends lost 1 base and 0 bases respectively, with 7 bases between them. This CDR3 region has 15 residues. CDR3 sequence reads: CASSLVQGAKNIQYF. Written as DNA, the CDR3 is TGTGCCAGCAGTTTAGTACAGGGAGCCAAAAACATTCAGTACTTC.

This clonotype was seen repeatedly, ten times or more. V is TRBV6-5 and J is TRBJ1-1; D is undetermined. Germline V gives CDR1 MNHEY, CDR2 SVGAGI. The CDR3 is 15 amino acids. Trimming cost V 0 bases and J 1 base, with 9 bases left between them. The CDR3 DNA sequence: TGTGCCAGCAGTTACTCCCCCGACACGAACACTGAAGCTTTCTTT. Protein product: CASSYSPDTNTEAFF.

This clonotype was observed at least ten times. The chain uses TRBV5-1 and TRBJ2-7; TRBD1 aligns across 8 bases. Trimming removed 5 bases from V and 5 bases from J; junction bases left unmatched: 12. CDR3 length: 15 residues. In germline, CDR1 is SGHRS, CDR2 YFSETQ. The CDR3 region is CASSVLGQGANEQYF. CDR3 sequence (DNA): TGCGCCAGCAGTGTTCTAGGACAGGGAGCGAACGAGCAGTACTTC. Based on the CDR3 plus reference TRBV5-1 and TRBJ2-7, the full variable domain is KAGVTQTPRYLIKTRGQQVTLSCSPISGHRSVSWYQQTPGQGLQFLFEYFSETQRNKGNFPGRFSGRQFSNSRSEMNVSTLELGDSALYLCASSVLGQGANEQYFGPGTRLTVT.

DNA for the CDR3: TGTGCCAGCAGCCGAGGACTAGATTCTGGATCCTACGAGCAGTACTTC. Translated: CASSRGLDSGSYEQYF. The chain carries TRBV3-1 and TRBJ2-7; 7 bases are shared with TRBD2. Trimming cost V 4 bases and J 1 base; bases outside gene matches: 10. CDR3 length equals 16 residues. The germline CDR1 and CDR2 sequences are LGHDT and YNNKEL (reference sequence).